The rows below give T cell receptor beta chains drawn from one sample of a study of identical twins. Via MiXCR, TCRdb re-called the 5' RACE reads, giving one row per CDR3 protein. The sample lists 1.5 million to 2 million distinct CDR3 sequences, less than 35% occurring once. Sequences were obtained from cord blood. The receptors stem from a newborn girl in good health. Each CDR3 is given with its conserved first and last residue. Each record gives: V gene, D gene, J gene, clone size, CDR3 protein, CDR3 DNA. A D gene is named only where the DNA matches it firmly. Clone sizes are given selectively: once, few, many, or a class where the clone is expanded.

TRBV20-1	NA	TRBJ2-1	few	CSARTTTYNEQFF	TGCAGTGCTAGGACTACCACCTACAATGAGCAGTTCTTC
TRBV7-2	NA	TRBJ2-4	many	CASSSGTAKNIQYF	TGTGCCAGCAGCTCCGGGACAGCCAAAAACATTCAGTACTTC
TRBV28	NA	TRBJ1-1	few	CASSLFGFSLNTEAFF	TGTGCCAGCAGTTTATTTGGATTCAGCCTGAACACTGAAGCTTTCTTT
TRBV5-1	TRBD1	TRBJ2-5	few	CASSRQGSKETQYF	TGCGCCAGCAGCCGACAGGGATCCAAAGAGACCCAGTACTTC
TRBV29-1	NA	TRBJ1-2	many	CSPSYGYTF	TGCAGCCCCAGTTATGGCTACACCTTC
TRBV2	NA	TRBJ2-3	many	CASRRRDFYTDTQYF	TGTGCCAGCAGGCGGCGGGACTTTTACACAGATACGCAGTATTTT
TRBV7-8	NA	TRBJ2-1	NA	CASSLNQGSSYNEQFF	TGTGCCAGCAGCTTAAATCAGGGGAGCTCCTACAATGAGCAGTTCTTC
TRBV5-1	TRBD1	TRBJ1-1	NA	CATPDRDGNTEAFF	TGCGCCACCCCCGACAGGGATGGAAACACTGAAGCTTTCTTT
TRBV5-1	NA	TRBJ2-1	NA	CASSLGSLYDEQFF	TGCGCCAGCAGCCTGGGATCGCTCTACGATGAGCAGTTCTTC
TRBV20-1	TRBD2	TRBJ2-3	many	CSARVGLATDTQYF	TGCAGTGCTAGAGTCGGACTAGCCACAGATACGCAGTATTTT
TRBV6-2/TRBV6-3	TRBD2	TRBJ2-7	NA	CASNSKRGGSIYEQYF	TGTGCCAGCAACTCCAAGAGAGGCGGGAGTATCTACGAGCAGTACTTC
TRBV20-1	TRBD1	TRBJ2-7	NA	CSAPGQPNYEQYF	TGCAGTGCACCGGGACAGCCAAACTACGAGCAGTACTTC
TRBV21-1	NA	TRBJ2-1	few	CASSPPNTYEQFF	TGTGCCAGCAGCCCCCCGAATACATATGAGCAGTTCTTC
TRBV5-1	NA	TRBJ2-1	few	CASSLDGLQGYNEQFF	TGCGCCAGCAGCTTGGACGGCCTCCAGGGCTACAATGAGCAGTTCTTC
TRBV12-3/TRBV12-4	TRBD1	TRBJ2-7	few	CASSLKTGRPYEQYF	TGTGCCAGCAGTTTAAAGACAGGGCGGCCCTACGAGCAGTACTTC
TRBV6-6	NA	TRBJ2-7	few	CASSYSAGVGYEQYF	TGTGCCAGCAGTTACTCAGCAGGGGTGGGCTACGAGCAGTACTTC
TRBV6-1	NA	TRBJ2-1	many	CASRKSFRLTSYNEQFF	TGTGCCAGCAGGAAGAGTTTCCGTTTGACGAGCTACAATGAGCAGTTCTTC
TRBV4-1	NA	TRBJ1-2	NA	CASSQGQGPRYGYTF	TGCGCCAGCAGCCAAGGCCAGGGACCCCGCTATGGCTACACCTTC
TRBV12-3/TRBV12-4	NA	TRBJ1-5	few	CASSLLGRYNQPQHF	TGTGCCAGCAGTTTATTGGGAAGATACAATCAGCCCCAGCATTTT
TRBV20-1	TRBD2	TRBJ2-1	NA	CSATYGSGAYNEQFF	TGCAGTGCTACTTACGGTAGCGGGGCCTACAATGAGCAGTTCTTC
TRBV20-1	TRBD2	TRBJ2-7	NA	CSARRTSGPYEQYF	TGCAGTGCTAGACGGACTAGCGGTCCCTACGAGCAGTACTTC
TRBV2	NA	TRBJ2-5	NA	CVSSEVPRTQYF	TGTGTCAGCAGTGAGGTACCGAGGACCCAGTACTTC